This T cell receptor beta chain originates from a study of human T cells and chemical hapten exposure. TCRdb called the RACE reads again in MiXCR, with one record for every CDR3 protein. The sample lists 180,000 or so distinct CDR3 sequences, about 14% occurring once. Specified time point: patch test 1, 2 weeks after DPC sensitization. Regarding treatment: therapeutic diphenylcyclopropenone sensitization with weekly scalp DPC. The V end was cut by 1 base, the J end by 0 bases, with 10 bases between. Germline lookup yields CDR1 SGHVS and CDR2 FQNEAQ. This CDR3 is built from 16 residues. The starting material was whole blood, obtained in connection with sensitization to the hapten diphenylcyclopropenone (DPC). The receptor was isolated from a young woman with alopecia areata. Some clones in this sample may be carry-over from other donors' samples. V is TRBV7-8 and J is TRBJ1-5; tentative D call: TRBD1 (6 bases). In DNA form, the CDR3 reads TGTGCCAGCAGCTTAGGAACAGGGAATAGCAATCAGCCCCAGCATTTT. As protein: CASSLGTGNSNQPQHF.